Each of the 27 T cell receptor beta chains below was sequenced from the same sample in a study of T cell responses to AZD1222 COVID-19 vaccine. Assay: immunoSEQ multiplex PCR; the TCRdb copy retains only in-frame clones and omits some. The table has around 47,000 clones, 80% seen once. This specimen was peripheral blood, taken 28 days after the second dose of the MenACWY control vaccine. Receptor source: an adult who received the MenACWY meningococcal vaccine as a control.

The CDR3 DNA reads as TGTGCCAGCAGCGTACGGGGGACAGCGTGGGTTAACACCGGGGAGCTGTTTTTT. It specifies CASSVRGTAWVNTGELFF. The chain uses TRBV9 and TRBJ2-2, with D perhaps matching TRBD1 (7 bases). The ends were cut back, 1 base at V and 2 bases at J, with 18 bases in the middle. CDR3 length: 18 amino acids. Germline V lookup: CDR1 SGDLS, CDR2 YYNGEE. Full variable domain (remainder filled in from reference TRBV9 and TRBJ2-2): DSGVTQTPKHLITATGQRVTLRCSPRSGDLSVYWYQQSLDQGLQFLIQYYNGEERAKGNILERFSAQQFPDLHSELNLSSLELGDSALYFCASSVRGTAWVNTGELFFGEGSRLTVL.

The V and J genes are TRBV7-2 and TRBJ2-3; 11 bases agree with TRBD1. J lost 4 bases, V lost 5 bases, and 8 bases had no gene match. CDR1 and CDR2 from the germline V gene are SGHTA and FQGNSA. CDR3 length: 16 residues. CDR3 DNA: TGTGCCAGCAGCCCCTGGACAGGGGGCTTCGCAGATACGCAGTATTTT. Protein sequence: CASSPWTGGFADTQYF.

CDR3 protein: CASSHDRVQPQHF. The CDR3 DNA reads as TGTGCCAGCAGCCACGACAGGGTCCAGCCCCAGCATTTT. The genes are TRBV16 and TRBJ1-5, with 7 bases fitting TRBD1. V lost 3 bases and J lost 7; bases outside the gene matches: 3. CDR1 is KGHSY, CDR2 FQNENV, per germline. This CDR3 has 13 residues. Looking up the rest from reference TRBV16 and TRBJ1-5 gives the full variable domain: GEEVAQTPKHLVRGEGQKAKLYCAPIKGHSYVFWYQQVLKNEFKFLISFQNENVFDETGMPKERFSAKCLPNSPCSLEIQATKLEDSAVYFCASSHDRVQPQHFGDGTRLSIL.

This chain connects TRBV13 to TRBJ1-1; D remains ambiguous. This CDR3 region has 15 residues. Looked up from germline, CDR1 is PRHDT and CDR2 is FYEKMQ (reference sequence). Trimming left V 4 bases short and J 5 bases short, with 17 bases between. CDR3: CASSSLEGGRTEAFF. The DNA for the CDR3 is TGTGCCAGCAGCTCCCTGGAGGGTGGTAGAACTGAAGCTTTCTTT.

The rearrangement links TRBV5-4 to TRBJ1-1; D is possibly TRBD1 (5 bases). CDR3 size: 14 residues. CDR1 SGHNT and CDR2 YYREEE come from the germline V gene (reference sequence). With 4 bases removed from V and 1 base from J, the gap between germline ends came to 11 bases. The DNA of the CDR3 is TGTGCCAGCAGCCAACTAGGACAGAACACTGAAGCTTTCTTT. It encodes CASSQLGQNTEAFF.

The V and J genes are TRBV30 and TRBJ2-5, with D perhaps TRBD2 (5 bases). From germline, CDR1 is GTSNPN and CDR2 SVGIG (reference sequence). This CDR3 is 13 amino acids long. Trimming removed 3 bases from V and 4 bases from J, with 12 bases in between. The CDR3 region has the DNA TGTGCCTGGAGCCCCGGGGTTCGAGAGACCCAGTACTTC. It encodes CAWSPGVRETQYF.

V is TRBV9 and J is TRBJ2-3, with TRBD1 identical over 8 bases. Germline-derived CDR1 and CDR2 are SGDLS and YYNGEE. The V segment lost 1 base and the J segment 1 base; nucleotides outside the gene matches: 5. The CDR3 has 16 amino acids. DNA for the CDR3: TGTGCCAGCAGCGTACAGGGGGCGCTGGGCACAGATACGCAGTATTTT. It codes for CASSVQGALGTDTQYF.

The chain's CDR3 is CAISQTGGSDTEAFF. Written as DNA, the CDR3 is TGTGCCATCAGCCAAACAGGGGGAAGTGACACTGAAGCTTTCTTT. The rearrangement uses TRBV10-3 and TRBJ1-1; 8 bases agree with TRBD1. The CDR3 is made up of 15 amino acids. The germline CDR1 and CDR2 sequences are ENHRY and SYGVKD. After removal of 6 bases from V and 3 bases from J, the junction contained 9 bases not matched to a gene.

The J gene is TRBJ2-3, the V gene TRBV6-4; 8 positions agree with TRBD2. This CDR3 has 16 amino acids. Per germline, CDR1 MRHNA and CDR2 SNTAGT. V lost 3 bases and J lost 2; bases outside the gene matches: 7. This chain's CDR3 is CASSEGAGGPTDTQYF. CDR3 coding DNA: TGTGCCAGCAGTGAAGGGGCGGGAGGACCCACAGATACGCAGTATTTT.

The chain recombines TRBV18 with TRBJ2-2; TRBD1 agrees at 7 bases. CDR3 length: 16 residues. J gave up 1 base and V 4 bases, and 6 bases lay outside the gene matches. The V gene's germline CDR1 is KGHSH and CDR2 LQKENI. The CDR3, as DNA: TGTGCCAGCTCACGAGAGACAGGGAGGAACACCGGGGAGCTGTTTTTT. This translates into CASSRETGRNTGELFF.

Turning to this clone: The same CDR3 is also encoded by other DNA sequences in this sample. This rearrangement joins TRBV19 to TRBJ1-4; unclear D gene. The germline CDR1 and CDR2 sequences are LNHDA and SQIVND (reference sequence). This CDR3 contains 13 residues. Between the trimmed V and J ends, which lost 6 bases and 5 bases, there was a span of 10 bases. The CDR3 region is CASSTGGNEKLFF. CDR3 bases: TGTGCCAGTAGCACCGGAGGGAATGAAAAACTGTTTTTT.

The chain couples TRBV6-5 to TRBJ1-4; TRBD1 agrees at 7 bases. The J segment lost 8 bases and the V segment lost 8 bases, leaving 8 bases of the junction unmatched. The germline V gene has CDR1 MNHEY and CDR2 SVGAGI. This CDR3 has 13 residues. The CDR3 protein is CASATGLGEKLFF. DNA of the CDR3: TGTGCCAGCGCGACAGGGTTAGGCGAAAAACTGTTTTTT.

The chain joins TRBV11-2 to TRBJ2-2; D ambiguous. The CDR3 is 16 amino acids. Trimming left V 5 bases short and J 5 bases short, with 18 bases between. The germline CDR1 and CDR2 sequences are SGHAT and FQNNGV. CDR3 loop: CASSPTLFTWTGELFF. The CDR3 region has the DNA TGTGCCAGCAGCCCGACACTCTTCACCTGGACCGGGGAGCTGTTTTTT.

The chain recombines TRBV11-2 with TRBJ2-7, with D perhaps assigned TRBD1 or TRBD2 (5 bases each). Germline-derived CDR1 and CDR2 are SGHAT and FQNNGV. The CDR3 runs to 15 residues. V was clipped by 2 bases and J by 0 bases, with 11 bases between them. The DNA for the CDR3 is TGTGCCAGCAGCTTACGGGACCTAAGCTCCTACGAGCAGTACTTC. It encodes CASSLRDLSSYEQYF.

The chain links TRBV29-1 to TRBJ2-1; D is unclear. CDR3 length: 11 residues. Germline V lookup: CDR1 SQVTM, CDR2 ANQGSEA. Trimming stripped 4 bases from V and 5 bases from J, with 6 bases between. This chain's CDR3 is CSVVRNNEQFF. The CDR3, as DNA: TGCAGCGTTGTCAGAAACAATGAGCAGTTCTTC.

The rearrangement uses TRBV19 and TRBJ1-5; D is unclear. Germline-derived CDR1 and CDR2 are LNHDA and SQIVND (reference sequence). The length of the CDR3 is 13 residues. Trimming removed 3 bases from V and 5 bases from J, with 8 bases in between. In DNA, the CDR3 is TGTGCCAGTAGTATTTATCGAGATCAGCCCCAGCATTTT. The encoded protein is CASSIYRDQPQHF.

V usage is TRBV3-1 (or the pseudogene TRBV3-2) and J usage is TRBJ1-2; D gene uncertain. This CDR3 has 14 residues. The germline gives CDR1 LGHDT, CDR2 YNNKEL (reference sequence). Trimming took 2 bases from V and 0 from J, leaving 7 bases between them. The CDR3 region is CASSQIAANYGYTF. The CDR3 coding sequence is TGTGCCAGCAGCCAAATTGCAGCTAACTATGGCTACACCTTC.

This clone was observed a few times. V gene TRBV5-5 combines with J gene TRBJ2-2; no firm D call. V lost 0 bases and J 0 bases, leaving 6 bases between the germline ends. Germline assignment: CDR1 SGHKS and CDR2 YYEKEE (reference sequence). The CDR3 runs to 15 residues. The CDR3 protein is CASSLGFSNTGELFF. The CDR3 DNA reads TGTGCCAGCAGCTTGGGTTTCTCGAACACCGGGGAGCTGTTTTTT. Full variable domain (missing parts from reference TRBV5-5 and TRBJ2-2): DAGVTQSPTHLIKTRGQQVTLRCSPISGHKSVSWYQQVLGQGPQFIFQYYEKEERGRGNFPDRFSARQFPNYSSELNVNALLLGDSALYLCASSLGFSNTGELFFGEGSRLTVL.

CDR3 region: CASTVAYNSPLHF. The CDR3 region has the DNA TGTGCCAGCACGGTAGCCTATAATTCACCCCTCCACTTT. The chain recombines TRBV12-3 or TRBV12-4 with TRBJ1-6; no firm D call. Between the trimmed V and J ends, which lost 7 bases and 2 bases, there was a span of 6 bases. The CDR3 runs 13 residues.

Only a few counts were recorded for this clone. This rearrangement joins TRBV7-8 to TRBJ2-5; the match to TRBD1 covers 10 bases. Unmatched junction bases numbered 4, after V lost 5 bases and J lost 4 bases. Germline CDR1 and CDR2: SGHVS and FQNEAQ. CDR3 size: 14 residues. The chain's CDR3 is CASSPRDRGETQYF. The CDR3 region has the DNA TGTGCCAGCAGCCCCCGGGACAGGGGAGAGACCCAGTACTTC.

This clone was seen once. V usage is TRBV7-2 and J usage is TRBJ1-5; D gene unclear. The V and J ends lost 1 base and 4 bases respectively, with 8 bases between them. The CDR3 contains 14 residues. The germline gives CDR1 SGHTA, CDR2 FQGNSA. The CDR3 DNA sequence: TGTGCCAGCAGCTTAGGCGTGTTGAATCAGCCCCAGCATTTT. It encodes CASSLGVLNQPQHF. The whole variable domain, filled in from reference TRBV7-2 and TRBJ1-5, reads GAGVSQSPSNKVTEKGKDVELRCDPISGHTALYWYRQSLGQGLEFLIYFQGNSAPDKSGLPSDRFSAERTGGSVSTLTIQRTQQEDSAVYLCASSLGVLNQPQHFGDGTRLSIL.

CDR3 in DNA: TGTGCCAGCAGTTTATCTGTTGTGGAGGCTGGGTATGGCTACACCTTC. Encoded protein: CASSLSVVEAGYGYTF. The chain employs TRBV27 and TRBJ1-2; no definite D call. Deletions cut 0 bases from V and 5 bases from J, with 16 bases between. The germline V gene has CDR1 MNHEY and CDR2 SMNVEV (reference sequence). The CDR3 is 16 amino acids.

This chain links TRBV28 with TRBJ1-5, with no clear D. The ends were cut back, 7 bases at V and 7 bases at J, with 14 bases in the middle. Germline V gene lookup returns CDR1 MDHEN and CDR2 SYDVKM. The CDR3 consists of 13 residues. CDR3 nucleotide sequence: TGTGCCAGCACCTCTGGAGGAGGACAGCCCCAGCATTTT. It specifies CASTSGGGQPQHF.

The chain carries TRBV15 and TRBJ1-4; 8 bases fit TRBD1. Germline-derived CDR1 and CDR2 are LNHNV and YYDKDF (reference sequence). This CDR3 comprises 15 residues. V shed 5 bases, J shed 5 bases, and the junction held 7 bases outside the gene matches. The CDR3 DNA reads TGTGCCACCAGCGGCCGGGACAGGTTAAATGAAAAACTGTTTTTT. Translating gives CATSGRDRLNEKLFF.

A word on this clone: The conserved phenylalanine or tryptophan normally closing the CDR3 is absent here, so this likely arose from a read error. The DNA is left out, because the CDR3 cannot be placed on it with certainty; the CDR3 is given as TCRdb lists it. V usage is TRBV24-1 and J usage is TRBJ1-1. The CDR3 region is 11 residues in length, termini included. Germline-derived CDR1 and CDR2 are KGHDR and SFDVKD. The CDR3 is CATSGRPNEGV.

The chain carries TRBV3-1 (or the pseudogene TRBV3-2) and TRBJ1-1, with a possible D match to TRBD1 (5 bases). V was clipped by 4 bases and J by 3 bases, with 15 bases between them. Germline CDR1 LGHDT, CDR2 YNNKEL (reference sequence). The CDR3 spans 15 residues. The DNA for the CDR3 is TGTGCCAGCAGCCGCCAGGGTGGTGGGTACACTGAAGCTTTCTTT. Its protein product is CASSRQGGGYTEAFF.

V gene TRBV11-1 combines with J gene TRBJ1-3; unclear D gene. Trimming removed 5 bases from V and 2 bases from J, with 7 bases in between. Germline V gene sequence: CDR1 SGHAT, CDR2 FQDESV (reference sequence). This CDR3 region has 13 residues. In DNA, the CDR3 is TGTGCCAGCAGCCGAGGTCCTGGAAACACCATATATTTT. This gives the protein CASSRGPGNTIYF.